The source of this T cell receptor beta chain is a study of blood T cell repertoires in COVID-19. About the study: Acute-phase and convalescent COVID-19 samples originated in the United States, Italy and Spain. The analysed material was cDNA or gDNA that came from T cells, B-cell-depleted T cells, or PBMCs.

In the study's own analysis: Nucleated cell counts were estimated from reference gene primer amplification. Clones were sequenced by immunoSEQ multiplex PCR, and TCRdb holds only the in-frame ones, with some missing. V and J calls and clone size are copied from that table; D and trimming were computed from the DNA. In the table there are some 180,000 clones, roughly 85% of which are singletons. The TCR was taken from an older woman with acute or convalescent COVID-19. The sample was peripheral blood.

Here the CDR3 DNA reads TGTGCCAGCAGCCCTGCGAACTATGGCTACACCTTC. It codes for CASSPANYGYTF. The chain uses TRBV11-2 and TRBJ1-2; no clear D gene. Germline V gene data show CDR1 as SGHAT and CDR2 as FQNNGV. Trimming took off 5 bases at V and 2 bases at J, with 6 bases between the two ends. The CDR3 extends over 12 amino acids.